The 17 T cell receptor beta chains below all came from one sample that was sequenced in a study of T cells in Graves' hyperthyroidism and ophthalmopathy. TCR beta CDR3 regions were amplified from RNA. Initially, a first-round RT-PCR of the TCR CDR3 employed the HTBI primer set. TCRdb redid the calling of the multiplex PCR reads with MiXCR, one entry per CDR3 protein. Counted here are a few hundred thousand distinct CDR3 sequences, roughly 14% occurring once; the ten biggest clones make up around a quarter. Sequenced: blood. These receptors originate from a woman aged 18-30 years with Graves' hyperthyroidism that later progressed to Graves' ophthalmopathy.

The rearrangement uses TRBV5-4 and TRBJ2-1; perhaps TRBD1 as D (5 bases). The CDR3 totals 15 residues. Germline CDR1 and CDR2: SGHNT and YYREEE (reference sequence). Trimming removed 0 bases from V and 5 bases from J, with 12 bases in between. The DNA of the CDR3 is TGTGCCAGCAGCTTGGCCAGGGCAATCGACAATGAGCAGTTCTTC. This translates into CASSLARAIDNEQFF.

As regards this clonotype: One junction end does not reproduce the germline sequence, and a read error may be involved. The CDR3 loop is CNVERAGSSYNEQFF. The CDR3 region has the DNA TGCAACGTTGAAAGGGCGGGAAGCTCCTACAATGAGCAGTTCTTC. The chain recombines TRBV29-1 with TRBJ2-1; TRBD2 might be the D (6 bases). Germline assignment: CDR1 SQVTM and CDR2 ANQGSEA. The CDR3 has 15 residues.

This clonotype was counted ten times or more. This chain joins TRBV3-1 and TRBJ2-1; 8 bases line up with TRBD1. CDR3 length: 15 amino acids. V was clipped by 7 bases and J by 2 bases; unmatched bases: 7. Germline V gives CDR1 LGHDT, CDR2 YNNKEL (reference sequence). DNA of the CDR3: TGTGCCAGCAAGTCTGTCAGGGGGCCCTACAATGAGCAGTTCTTC. Residues: CASKSVRGPYNEQFF.

J is TRBJ2-5 and V is TRBV15, with 12 positions matching TRBD2. This CDR3 has 16 amino acids. Per germline, CDR1 LNHNV and CDR2 YYDKDF (reference sequence). The V and J ends lost 0 bases and 2 bases, in that order; junction bases with no gene match: 1. CDR3 sequence reads: CATSRDLAGGQETQYF. In nucleotides, the CDR3 is TGTGCCACCAGCAGAGATCTAGCGGGAGGGCAAGAGACCCAGTACTTC.

At least ten counts were recorded for this clonotype. The genes are TRBV30 and TRBJ1-4; 7 positions match TRBD1. CDR1 is GTSNPN, CDR2 SVGIG, per germline (reference sequence). The CDR3 has 14 amino acids. V trimming: 1 base; J trimming: 7 bases; junction bases outside the gene matches: 6. As DNA, the CDR3 is TGTGCCTGGAGTGGGGGCCCAGGGGGTGAAAAACTGTTTTTT. Translating it yields CAWSGGPGGEKLFF.

The table lists this clonotype with many counts. This chain uses TRBV27 with TRBJ2-5; 10 bases match TRBD1. The CDR3 contains 15 residues. Germline CDR1 is MNHEY and CDR2 is SMNVEV (reference sequence). The ends lost 6 bases at V and 2 bases at J; junction bases unmatched: 6. The CDR3 region is CASRIGTGEQETQYF. CDR3 sequence (DNA): TGTGCCAGCAGAATAGGGACAGGGGAACAAGAGACCCAGTACTTC.

In this sample, this clonotype turned up a few times. The chain's CDR3 is CASSDRGVNTEAFF. CDR3 nucleotides: TGTGCCAGCAGCGACAGGGGGGTGAACACTGAAGCTTTCTTT. The V gene is TRBV7-8, the J gene TRBJ1-1; 9 bases align to TRBD1. From germline, CDR1 is SGHVS and CDR2 FQNEAQ. This CDR3 is built from 14 residues. Germline trimming cut 5 bases from V and 0 bases from J; bases unmatched to any gene: 1.

The rearrangement links TRBV12-3 or TRBV12-4 to TRBJ2-4; a possible D gene is TRBD2 (6 bases). CDR3 length equals 14 residues. Trimming removed 8 bases from V and 1 base from J, with 12 bases in between. CDR3 residues: CASSAGFAKNIQYF. CDR3 DNA sequence: TGTGCCAGCTCTGCGGGGTTCGCCAAAAACATTCAGTACTTC.

The chain is built from TRBV6-5 and TRBJ1-2; 8 positions agree with TRBD1. J lost 3 bases, V lost 0 bases, and 9 bases had no gene match. The V gene's germline CDR1 is MNHEY and CDR2 SVGAGI. This CDR3 is 17 amino acids long. CDR3 coding DNA: TGTGCCAGCAGTTACTCGATTGGGGACAGGCTCTACTATGGCTACACCTTC. Protein product: CASSYSIGDRLYYGYTF.

V and J are TRBV20-1 and TRBJ1-2; TRBD1 is a possible D gene (5 bases). This CDR3 is 14 amino acids long. Germline V CDR1 and CDR2: DFQATT, SNEGSKA (reference sequence). V shed 7 bases and J shed 4 bases, with 19 bases lying between them. CDR3 DNA: TGCAGTGGCGCCCCGGGACCCAACTCCTATGGCTACACCTTC. Residues: CSGAPGPNSYGYTF.

The chain recombines TRBV6-5 with TRBJ2-5; D possibly matches TRBD1 or TRBD2 (5 bases each). Germline V gene sequence: CDR1 MNHEY, CDR2 SVGAGI. The V end was cut by 0 bases, the J end by 2 bases, with 13 bases between. The CDR3 loop spans 16 amino acids. The CDR3: CASSYSPAGRQETQYF. For the CDR3, the DNA is TGTGCCAGCAGTTACTCCCCGGCAGGGAGACAAGAGACCCAGTACTTC.

This clonotype was observed many times. This chain connects TRBV25-1 to TRBJ1-1; D is unresolved. The CDR3 extends over 14 amino acids. CDR1 is MGHDK, CDR2 SYGVNS, per germline. The V gene lost 6 bases and the J gene lost 3 bases, with 14 bases spanning the gap. The CDR3 reads CASRKGSTYTEAFF. The CDR3 bases are TGTGCCAGCAGAAAAGGATCTACCTACACTGAAGCTTTCTTT.

With regard to this clonotype: One end of the junction does not line up with germline, which may come from a read error. V is TRBV27 and J is TRBJ2-5; 8 bases line up with TRBD1. Germline V gene data show CDR1 as MNHEY and CDR2 as SMNVEV (reference sequence). The CDR3 extends over 15 amino acids. CDR3 sequence (DNA): TGTGCCAGCAGTTTCCACCAGGGGGCTCTAGAGGCCCAGTACTTC. Amino acid sequence: CASSFHQGALEAQYF.

In this sample, this clonotype turned up many times. The V call is TRBV7-8, the J call TRBJ1-4, with a possible D match to TRBD1 (6 bases). Germline values: CDR1 SGHVS, CDR2 FQNEAQ. Trimming removed 6 bases from V and 10 bases from J, with 18 bases in between. The CDR3 loop spans 14 amino acids. For the CDR3, the DNA is TGTGCCAGCAGTCCTACAGGGAGTTTTGGAAAACTGTTTTTT. This encodes CASSPTGSFGKLFF.

As regards this clonotype: A much larger clone lies one base from this, so it may be a read error. The rearrangement uses TRBV20-1 and TRBJ1-5, with D possibly matching TRBD1 (6 bases). The CDR3 covers 16 residues. The germline V gene encodes CDR1 DFQATT and CDR2 SNEGSKA (reference sequence). The CDR3 loop is CSARDATNGGDQLQHF. DNA of the CDR3: TGCAGTGCTAGAGATGCGACAAATGGGGGCGATCAGCTCCAGCATTTT.

Ten or more counts support this clonotype. The rearrangement joins TRBV28 to TRBJ1-5; D is uncertain. The CDR3 consists of 16 residues. Germline CDR1 is MDHEN and CDR2 is SYDVKM. The V end lost 0 bases, the J end lost 0 bases, and 9 bases lay between the germline ends. The CDR3 nucleotides are TGTGCCAGCAGTTTATGGGGAAGATATAGCAATCAGCCCCAGCATTTT. This gives the protein CASSLWGRYSNQPQHF.

This clonotype was observed at least ten times. This chain links TRBV7-9 with TRBJ2-1; tentatively, D is TRBD1 (6 bases). Germline-derived CDR1 and CDR2 are SEHNR and FQNEAQ (reference sequence). The CDR3 totals 15 residues. With 5 bases removed from V and 7 bases from J, the gap between germline ends came to 18 bases. This CDR3 is CASSRPKQGLNEQFF. CDR3 coding DNA: TGTGCCAGCAGCCGCCCTAAACAGGGATTGAATGAGCAGTTCTTC. Combining the CDR3 with reference TRBV7-9 and TRBJ2-1 gives the whole variable domain DTGVSQNPRHKITKRGQNVTFRCDPISEHNRLYWYRQTLGQGPEFLTYFQNEAQLEKSRLLSDRFSAERPKGSFSTLEIQRTEQGDSAMYLCASSRPKQGLNEQFFGPGTRLTVL.